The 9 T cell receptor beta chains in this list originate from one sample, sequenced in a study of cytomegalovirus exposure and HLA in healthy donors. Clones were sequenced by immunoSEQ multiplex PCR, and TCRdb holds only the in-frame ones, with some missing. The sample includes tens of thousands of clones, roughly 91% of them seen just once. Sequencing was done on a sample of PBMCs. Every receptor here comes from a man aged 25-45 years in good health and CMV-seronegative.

The CDR3 loop is CATRGWEYNEQFF. The DNA of the CDR3 is TGTGCCACTAGGGGTTGGGAATACAATGAGCAGTTCTTC. V gene TRBV7-9 combines with J gene TRBJ2-1, with D perhaps TRBD1 (5 bases). Looked up from germline, CDR1 is SEHNR and CDR2 is FQNEAQ (reference sequence). This CDR3 comprises 13 residues. V was trimmed by 10 bases and J by 4 bases, leaving 14 bases between them.

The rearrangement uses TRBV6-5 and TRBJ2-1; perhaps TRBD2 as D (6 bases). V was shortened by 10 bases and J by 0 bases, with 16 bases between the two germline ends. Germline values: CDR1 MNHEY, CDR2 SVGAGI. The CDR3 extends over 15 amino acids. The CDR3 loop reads CATKSEGGSYNEQFF. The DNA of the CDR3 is TGTGCCACCAAGAGTGAGGGAGGCTCCTACAATGAGCAGTTCTTC.

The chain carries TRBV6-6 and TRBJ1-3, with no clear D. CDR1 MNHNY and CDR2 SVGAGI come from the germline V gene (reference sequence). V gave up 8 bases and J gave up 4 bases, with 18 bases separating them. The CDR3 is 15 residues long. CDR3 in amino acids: CASEHTKRSGNTIYF. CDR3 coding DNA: TGTGCCAGCGAACACACCAAAAGATCGGGAAACACCATATATTTT.

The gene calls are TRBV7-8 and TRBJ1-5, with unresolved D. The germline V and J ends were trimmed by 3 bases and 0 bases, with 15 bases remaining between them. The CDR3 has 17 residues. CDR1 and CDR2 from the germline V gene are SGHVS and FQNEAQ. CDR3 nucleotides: TGTGCCAGCAGCTTTCGTATGGCGGGTTATAGCAATCAGCCCCAGCATTTT. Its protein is CASSFRMAGYSNQPQHF.

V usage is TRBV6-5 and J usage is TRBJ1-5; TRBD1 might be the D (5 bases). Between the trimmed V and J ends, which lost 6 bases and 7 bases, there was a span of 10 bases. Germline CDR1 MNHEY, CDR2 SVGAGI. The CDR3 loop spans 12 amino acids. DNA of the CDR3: TGTGCCAGCAGCCAGGGTTCGCAGCCCCAGCATTTT. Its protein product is CASSQGSQPQHF.

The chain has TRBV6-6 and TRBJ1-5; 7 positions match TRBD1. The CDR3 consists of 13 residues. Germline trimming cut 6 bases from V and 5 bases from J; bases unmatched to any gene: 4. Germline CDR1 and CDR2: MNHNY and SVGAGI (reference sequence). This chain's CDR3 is CASRGQQDQPQHF. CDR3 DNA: TGTGCCAGCAGGGGACAGCAGGATCAGCCCCAGCATTTT.

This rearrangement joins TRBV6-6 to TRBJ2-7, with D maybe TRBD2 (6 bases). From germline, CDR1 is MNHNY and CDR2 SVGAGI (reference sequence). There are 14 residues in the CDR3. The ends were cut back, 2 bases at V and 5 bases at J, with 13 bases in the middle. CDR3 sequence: CASSYRPGTDEQYF. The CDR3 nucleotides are TGTGCCAGCAGTTACCGTCCCGGGACTGACGAGCAGTACTTC.

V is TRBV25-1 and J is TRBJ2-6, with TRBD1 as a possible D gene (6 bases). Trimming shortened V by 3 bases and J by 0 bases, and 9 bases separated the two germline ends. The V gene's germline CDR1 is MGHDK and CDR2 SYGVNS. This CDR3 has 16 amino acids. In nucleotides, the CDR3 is TGTGCCAGCAGTGACGGACAGTTCTCTGGGGCCAACGTCCTGACTTTC. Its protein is CASSDGQFSGANVLTF.

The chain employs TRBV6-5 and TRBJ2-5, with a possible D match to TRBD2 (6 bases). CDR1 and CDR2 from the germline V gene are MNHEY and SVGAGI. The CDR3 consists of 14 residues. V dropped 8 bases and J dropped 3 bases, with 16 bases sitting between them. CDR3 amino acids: CASQRGGIKETQYF. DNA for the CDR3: TGTGCCAGCCAAAGGGGCGGGATTAAAGAGACCCAGTACTTC.